A selection of T cell receptor beta chains follows, all from one sample in a study of blood T cell repertoires in COVID-19. The method was immunoSEQ multiplex PCR; TCRdb's version includes in-frame clones alone and lacks a portion of them. This sample carries about 300,000 clones, 80% to 95% of them seen once, and the ten largest clones take 6.8%. Sequenced sample: peripheral blood. These receptors came from a woman in her 30s with COVID-19, enrolled during active disease. The CDR3 runs from the conserved cysteine through the conserved F or W. A D gene is named only where the DNA matches it firmly. Some rows mark clone size as missing; the rest say once, few, many or name a class of expanded clone.

.	TRBV4-1	TRBJ2-5	.	16	TGCGCCAGCAGCCAAGATAGAAGGGCGGGACAAGAGACCCAGTACTTC	CASSQDRRAGQETQYF
.	TRBV5-1	TRBJ1-6	.	16	TGCGCCAGCAGCTTGTATACGAGTTCGAACGATTCACCCCTCCACTTT	CASSLYTSSNDSPLHF
.	TRBV2	TRBJ1-3	.	15	TGTGCCAGCAGTGAAGACAGAAGCTCTGGAAACACCATATATTTT	CASSEDRSSGNTIYF
TRBD2	TRBV11-2	TRBJ2-2	.	16	TGTGCCAGCAGCTTAAGAGGACTAGCGGTCACCGGGGAGCTGTTTTTT	CASSLRGLAVTGELFF
TRBD2	TRBV4-1	TRBJ2-4	.	15	TGCGCCAGCAGCCAGACTAGCATAGCCAAAAACATTCAGTACTTC	CASSQTSIAKNIQYF
.	TRBV11-2	TRBJ2-7	.	12	TGTGCCAGCAGCCAGGGGGGCTACGAGCAGTACTTC	CASSQGGYEQYF
TRBD2	TRBV24-1	TRBJ2-1	.	15	TGTGCCACCAGTGCCCTGGCTAGCGGGAGAGGTGAGCAGTTCTTC	CATSALASGRGEQFF
TRBD2	TRBV25-1	TRBJ2-7	once	17	TGTGCCAGCAGTGTACAGGGGGCACTAGCGGGAGTCCACGAGCAGTACTTC	CASSVQGALAGVHEQYF
TRBD2	TRBV27	TRBJ2-7	.	18	TGTGCCAGCAGTTTATACATACCGGGACTAGCGGGAGTGGGCGAGCAGTACTTC	CASSLYIPGLAGVGEQYF
.	TRBV5-4	TRBJ1-4	.	14	TGTGCCAGCAGCTTGGAGGGGCCTAAGGAAAAACTGTTTTTT	CASSLEGPKEKLFF
TRBD1	TRBV5-1	TRBJ1-2	.	15	TGCGCCAGCAGCCAAGAACAGGGGTCAAACTATGGCTACACCTTC	CASSQEQGSNYGYTF
.	TRBV2	TRBJ1-4	.	14	TGTGCCAGCAGTGGGAGGGGCGGAGGTGAAAAACTGTTTTTT	CASSGRGGGEKLFF
TRBD1	TRBV5-3	TRBJ1-1	.	15	TGTGCCAGAAGCTTGCGGACAGGGGAAGGGACTGAAGCTTTCTTT	CARSLRTGEGTEAFF
TRBD1	TRBV28	TRBJ2-4	.	14	TGTGCCAGCAGCCCACTGGACAGGGTGAACATTCAGTACTTC	CASSPLDRVNIQYF
TRBD2	TRBV13	TRBJ2-1	.	14	TGTGCCAGCAGCTTTAGCGGGAGTATACATGAGCAGTTCTTC	CASSFSGSIHEQFF
TRBD2	TRBV27	TRBJ2-1	.	16	TGTGCCAGCACCAGACAGCTAGCGGGAGGTGGGCATGAGCAGTTCTTC	CASTRQLAGGGHEQFF
.	TRBV28	TRBJ1-1	.	15	TGTGCCAGCATCCCCTCCGGGAAGCTGAGCACTGAAGCTTTCTTT	CASIPSGKLSTEAFF
TRBD1	TRBV10-2	TRBJ1-1	.	14	TGCGCCAGCGGATCCGACAGGGGGAACACTGAAGCTTTCTTT	CASGSDRGNTEAFF
.	TRBV4-1	TRBJ2-7	.	13	TGCGCCAGCAGCCAGGGGCAGAACTACGAGCAGTACTTC	CASSQGQNYEQYF
TRBD2	TRBV10-2	TRBJ2-3	.	16	TGCGCCAGCAGTCCCTTGGCGGGAGGGCCAGGGGATACGCAGTATTTT	CASSPLAGGPGDTQYF
TRBD1	TRBV28	TRBJ2-7	.	15	TGTGCCAGCAGTTCCCCGGGACAGGGGACGTACGAGCAGTACTTC	CASSSPGQGTYEQYF
.	TRBV5-1	TRBJ1-4	.	14	TGCGCCAGCAGCTTGGCCGCAGGGAACGAAAAACTGTTTTTT	CASSLAAGNEKLFF
.	TRBV7-2	TRBJ1-6	.	17	TGTGCCAGCAGCTTAGCGGAGGACGGTTACTATAATTCACCCCTCCACTTT	CASSLAEDGYYNSPLHF
.	TRBV28	TRBJ1-1	once	14	TGTGCCAGCAGTTTCCCTTATAGAGAGACTGAAGCTTTCTTT	CASSFPYRETEAFF
.	TRBV7-2	TRBJ1-4	.	16	TGTGCCAGCAGCTTCGCTCCCCCAGGGGAGGGTGAAAAACTGTTTTTT	CASSFAPPGEGEKLFF
TRBD2	TRBV5-8	TRBJ2-3	.	20	TGTGCCAGCAGACCCTCGAGTGGACTAGCGGGAGGCCGGGGGTCAGATACGCAGTATTTT	CASRPSSGLAGGRGSDTQYF
TRBD2	TRBV13	TRBJ2-1	.	16	TGTGCCAGCAGCGCCCCCCTAGCGGGCGCCTACAATGAGCAGTTCTTC	CASSAPLAGAYNEQFF
.	TRBV19	TRBJ2-2	.	13	TGTGCCAGTAGTGGCCGCGGATCCGGGGAGCTGTTTTTT	CASSGRGSGELFF
TRBD2	TRBV4-3	TRBJ2-2	.	16	TGCGCCAGCAGCCAAGATGCTTCGGGAGGGCTCGGAGAGCTGTTTTTT	CASSQDASGGLGELFF
.	TRBV5-1	TRBJ1-5	.	15	TGCGCCAGCAGCTTTACCACAGGAAACAATCAGCCCCAGCATTTT	CASSFTTGNNQPQHF
.	TRBV20-1	TRBJ1-6	.	11	TGCAGTGTAGGGGCTAATTCACCCCTCCACTTT	CSVGANSPLHF
TRBD1	TRBV15	TRBJ1-4	.	15	TGTGCCACCAGCGGAACGACAGGGGTTAATGAAAAACTGTTTTTT	CATSGTTGVNEKLFF
TRBD1	TRBV19	TRBJ2-2	.	13	TGTGCCAGTAGTGACAGGGGGGCCGGGGAGCTGTTTTTT	CASSDRGAGELFF
.	TRBV19	TRBJ2-3	.	12	TGTGCCAGTAGCCCGGGAGCAGATACGCAGTATTTT	CASSPGADTQYF
.	TRBV6-5	TRBJ1-1	.	13	TGTGCCAGCAGTTACTCCTTGAACACTGAAGCTTTCTTT	CASSYSLNTEAFF
.	TRBV6-1	TRBJ1-5	.	15	TGTGCCAGCAGTGAAGGGAGCGCAGGGTGGCAGCCCCAGCATTTT	CASSEGSAGWQPQHF
TRBD1	TRBV19	TRBJ2-1	.	17	TGTGCCAGTAGTATAGATGGAAACAGGGGCGCCTACAATGAGCAGTTCTTC	CASSIDGNRGAYNEQFF
TRBD1	TRBV28	TRBJ2-5	.	13	TGTGCCAGCAGCCGGGGACAGCAAGAGACCCAGTACTTC	CASSRGQQETQYF
TRBD1	TRBV4-1	TRBJ1-1	.	15	TGCGCCAGTCTTCGGACAGGGAAGAAGGTCACTGAAGCTTTCTTT	CASLRTGKKVTEAFF
TRBD1	TRBV7-9	TRBJ1-5	.	16	TGTGCCAGCAGCTTATTCCCGGGACAGGGCAATCAGCCCCAGCATTTT	CASSLFPGQGNQPQHF
TRBD1	TRBV28	TRBJ2-1	.	13	TGTGCCAGCAGTTTGGACAGGGGAGGATGGCAGTTCTTC	CASSLDRGGWQFF
TRBD1	TRBV5-1	TRBJ2-3	once	18	TGCGCCAGCAGCCTCCCCGCAAAACGGGACAGGGGGACGTATACGCAGTATTTT	CASSLPAKRDRGTYTQYF
TRBD1	TRBV11-2	TRBJ1-3	.	16	TGTGCCAGCAGCTCCATACAGGGGATCGGGGGAAACACCATATATTTT	CASSSIQGIGGNTIYF
.	TRBV3-1/TRBV3-2	TRBJ1-1	.	14	TGTGCCAGCAGCCAAGGCGGAGGGAGCACTGAAGCTTTCTTT	CASSQGGGSTEAFF
.	TRBV10-3	TRBJ2-5	few	13	TGTGCCATCAGTGATCACAGTCGAGAGACCCAGTACTTC	CAISDHSRETQYF
.	TRBV5-1	TRBJ1-4	.	13	TGCGCCAGCAGCAGTGGGGGCTCTGAAAAACTGTTTTTT	CASSSGGSEKLFF
.	TRBV28	TRBJ1-2	.	14	TGTGCCAGCAGCCTCGAAGGGGGACATCGTGGCTACACCTTC	CASSLEGGHRGYTF
.	TRBV5-1	TRBJ2-7	.	13	TGCGCCAGCAGCTTGGGCGACAGGTACGAGCAGTACTTC	CASSLGDRYEQYF
.	TRBV5-6	TRBJ1-5	few	13	TGTGCCAGCAGCTTGAGCAACGACAGGCCCCAGCATTTT	CASSLSNDRPQHF
TRBD1	TRBV28	TRBJ1-2	.	14	TGTGCCAGCAGGAGTCAGACAGGGGGCTATGGCTACACCTTC	CASRSQTGGYGYTF
TRBD2	TRBV4-1	TRBJ2-1	.	16	TGCGCCAGCAGCCAAGGGACTAGAAGGTCCTACAATGAGCAGTTCTTC	CASSQGTRRSYNEQFF
TRBD1	TRBV19	TRBJ2-1	.	17	TGTGCCAGTAGTTCCGGACAGGGTGAACTAGGAACCAATGAGCAGTTCTTC	CASSSGQGELGTNEQFF
TRBD2	TRBV28	TRBJ2-1	.	15	TGTGCCAGCAGTTTACCGGGACTAGGTGTCGATGAGCAGTTCTTC	CASSLPGLGVDEQFF
TRBD2	TRBV4-3	TRBJ2-2	once	18	TGCGCCAGCAGCCAGACCCACCCCAGCGGGGCGAACACCGGGGAGCTGTTTTTT	CASSQTHPSGANTGELFF